A single sample is the source of the 24 T cell receptor beta chains below, sequenced in a study of blood T cell repertoires in COVID-19. Data came from immunoSEQ multiplex PCR; TCRdb stores just in-frame clones and leaves some out. The sample yields approximately 200,000 clones, roughly 80% seen once. The sequencing sample was made of peripheral blood. The receptors come from a woman over 75 with acute or convalescent COVID-19.

J is TRBJ1-5 and V is TRBV6-1; weak D call: TRBD1 (6 bases). Trimming took off 2 bases at V and 9 bases at J, with 11 bases between the two ends. The CDR3 consists of 13 residues. Germline CDR1 is MNHNS and CDR2 is SASEGT. This CDR3 is CASSERGGLPQHF. The CDR3 coding sequence is TGTGCCAGCAGTGAACGGGGGGGCCTGCCCCAGCATTTT.

The chain links TRBV9 to TRBJ2-3; 8 nucleotides agree with TRBD2. This CDR3 is built from 19 residues. Germline V gives CDR1 SGDLS, CDR2 YYNGEE. Trimming cost V 2 bases and J 3 bases; bases outside gene matches: 17. This CDR3 is CASSVFSLSGTSFTDTQYF. The DNA of the CDR3 is TGTGCCAGCAGCGTTTTCTCACTCTCCGGGACTAGTTTTACAGATACGCAGTATTTT.

For this clone: Within the sample, other DNA sequences also encode this same CDR3. The rearrangement uses TRBV11-3 and TRBJ1-5, with D tentatively TRBD1 (5 bases). The CDR3 runs to 13 residues. V was clipped by 1 base and J by 5 bases, with 6 bases between them. Germline lookup yields CDR1 SGHNT and CDR2 YENEEA. Here the CDR3 reads CASSLGGDQPQHF. The CDR3, as DNA: TGTGCCAGCAGCTTAGGGGGGGATCAGCCCCAGCATTTT.

This clone was seen a single time. The chain employs TRBV12-3 or TRBV12-4 and TRBJ1-1, with D maybe TRBD1 (5 bases). The length of the CDR3 is 13 residues. V was clipped by 6 bases and J by 2 bases, with 10 bases between them. The CDR3 sequence: CASRGDSNTEAFF. CDR3 DNA sequence: TGTGCCAGCAGAGGGGACTCTAACACTGAAGCTTTCTTT.

V is TRBV19 and J is TRBJ2-2, with 9 bases that match TRBD1. Trimming took 8 bases from V and 1 from J; bases not matched to a gene: 2. The CDR3 length is 14 residues. Germline V gene data show CDR1 as LNHDA and CDR2 as SQIVND (reference sequence). For the CDR3, the DNA is TGTGCCAGTTACAGGGGGCTGAACACCGGGGAGCTGTTTTTT. Its translation is CASYRGLNTGELFF.

The rearrangement uses TRBV5-1 and TRBJ2-1, with 9 bases aligning to TRBD2. CDR3 length: 14 residues. Germline V CDR1 and CDR2: SGHRS, YFSETQ. V lost 4 bases, J lost 10 bases, and 9 bases stayed unmatched. This CDR3 reads CASSPGVAGAEQFF. In nucleotides, the CDR3 is TGCGCCAGCAGCCCTGGGGTAGCGGGGGCAGAGCAGTTCTTC.

This chain links TRBV30 with TRBJ1-2, with D unresolved. The germline V gene encodes CDR1 GTSNPN and CDR2 SVGIG (reference sequence). Trimming removed 3 bases at V and 4 bases at J, with 15 bases between. The CDR3 spans 14 residues. CDR3 nucleotides: TGTGCCTGGAGAGTCCGGGGAGGTGGCTATGGCTACACCTTC. Translated, it gives CAWRVRGGGYGYTF.

The chain joins TRBV28 to TRBJ1-2, with 7 bases fitting TRBD1. Unmatched junction bases numbered 8, after V lost 2 bases and J lost 2 bases. Germline V gives CDR1 MDHEN, CDR2 SYDVKM. The CDR3 runs 16 residues. The CDR3 reads CASSLIGQEMNYGYTF. DNA of the CDR3: TGTGCCAGCAGTTTAATCGGACAGGAGATGAACTATGGCTACACCTTC.

The J gene is TRBJ2-1, the V gene TRBV2, with TRBD2 identical over 7 bases. J was trimmed by 7 bases and V by 7 bases; bases with no gene match: 7. Germline V gene sequence: CDR1 SNHLY, CDR2 FYNNEI. This CDR3 has 13 amino acids. The CDR3 nucleotides read TGTGCCAGCAAATCCACCGGGGGGAATGAGCAGTTCTTC. Encoded protein: CASKSTGGNEQFF.

The rearrangement links TRBV30 to TRBJ2-2; 9 nucleotides align to TRBD1. The ends lost 8 bases at V and 2 bases at J; junction bases unmatched: 9. Germline-derived CDR1 and CDR2 are GTSNPN and SVGIG (reference sequence). The CDR3 has 15 amino acids. In nucleotides, the CDR3 is TGTGCCAGCTCCTACAGGGGGCAAAACACCGGGGAGCTGTTTTTT. It specifies CASSYRGQNTGELFF.

J is TRBJ2-2 and V is TRBV11-2, with 10 bases matching TRBD1. J lost 4 bases, V lost 1 base, and 12 bases had no gene match. Per germline, CDR1 SGHAT and CDR2 FQNNGV. This CDR3 is 19 amino acids long. The chain's CDR3 is CASSLGRSGQGKSTGELFF. Here the CDR3 DNA reads TGTGCCAGCAGCTTAGGAAGGTCGGGACAGGGGAAATCCACCGGGGAGCTGTTTTTT.

The chain recombines TRBV9 with TRBJ2-1; 7 bases match TRBD2. CDR3 length: 15 amino acids. The ends lost 1 base at V and 6 bases at J; junction bases unmatched: 7. The germline CDR1 and CDR2 sequences are SGDLS and YYNGEE. The CDR3 spells CASSVLTSSGNEQFF. CDR3 coding DNA: TGTGCCAGCAGCGTATTGACTAGCTCGGGCAATGAGCAGTTCTTC.

As for this clone: Other DNA sequences within the sample encode an identical CDR3. V and J are TRBV7-2 and TRBJ2-1; D ambiguous. Trimming removed 1 base from V and 6 bases from J, with 7 bases in between. The CDR3 is 13 residues long. CDR1 and CDR2 from the germline V gene are SGHTA and FQGNSA. This CDR3 reads CASSLGQFNEQFF. CDR3 in DNA: TGTGCCAGCAGCTTAGGACAATTCAATGAGCAGTTCTTC. Looking up the rest from reference TRBV7-2 and TRBJ2-1 gives the full variable domain: GAGVSQSPSNKVTEKGKDVELRCDPISGHTALYWYRQSLGQGLEFLIYFQGNSAPDKSGLPSDRFSAERTGGSVSTLTIQRTQQEDSAVYLCASSLGQFNEQFFGPGTRLTVL.

This rearrangement joins TRBV5-1 to TRBJ2-1; tentative D call: TRBD2 (7 bases). Germline V gene sequence: CDR1 SGHRS, CDR2 YFSETQ. Deletions cut 3 bases from V and 5 bases from J, with 15 bases between. This CDR3 comprises 15 residues. CDR3 DNA: TGCGCCAGCAGCTCGGGTGGGGGGGCAGACAATGAGCAGTTCTTC. Its translation: CASSSGGGADNEQFF.

The chain couples TRBV30 to TRBJ1-1; 7 nucleotides match TRBD1. V shed 3 bases and J 6 bases; nucleotides not matched to a gene: 4. CDR1 GTSNPN and CDR2 SVGIG come from the germline V gene (reference sequence). The CDR3 is 12 amino acids. This CDR3 is CAWRTGAPEAFF. The CDR3 DNA is TGTGCCTGGAGAACAGGGGCCCCTGAAGCTTTCTTT.

The rearrangement uses TRBV5-5 and TRBJ2-3, with 7 bases matching TRBD1. The CDR3 sequence is 15 residues long. Germline V gene data show CDR1 as SGHKS and CDR2 as YYEKEE (reference sequence). V gave up 4 bases and J gave up 6 bases; unmatched junction bases: 11. The chain's CDR3 is CASSHPGRGMDTQYF. The CDR3 nucleotides are TGTGCCAGCAGCCATCCGGGCAGGGGGATGGATACGCAGTATTTT.

V gene TRBV6-5 combines with J gene TRBJ2-7, with TRBD1 matching over 11 bases. Germline-derived CDR1 and CDR2 are MNHEY and SVGAGI. The CDR3 totals 15 residues. V lost 6 bases to trimming and J lost 3 bases; unmatched junction nucleotides: 7. The CDR3 sequence is CASRTGQGAIYEQYF. The CDR3 nucleotides are TGTGCCAGCAGAACAGGACAGGGGGCAATCTACGAGCAGTACTTC.

This chain joins TRBV6-2 or TRBV6-3 and TRBJ2-1; weak D call: TRBD1 (6 bases). CDR1 is MNHEY and CDR2 is SVGEGT in the germline V gene. CDR3 length: 12 residues. The germline V and J ends were trimmed by 5 bases and 15 bases, with 17 bases remaining between them. In DNA form, the CDR3 reads TGTGCCAGCAGTAGCACGGGACACCCCCCGTTCTTC. Its translation is CASSSTGHPPFF.

Written as DNA, the CDR3 is TGTGCCAGCAGCTTAGGAGCGGGGGGAGAGACCCAGTACTTC. It specifies CASSLGAGGETQYF. The rearrangement joins TRBV13 to TRBJ2-5; 9 bases are shared with TRBD2. With V trimmed by 0 bases and J by 4 bases, 0 bases remained unmatched. The CDR3 totals 14 residues. Germline V gene data show CDR1 as PRHDT and CDR2 as FYEKMQ (reference sequence).

The chain uses TRBV12-3 or TRBV12-4 and TRBJ2-7; tentative D call: TRBD1 (5 bases). V lost 4 bases and J lost 5, with 9 bases in between. CDR3 length: 12 amino acids. DNA for the CDR3: TGTGCCAGCAGTTCAGGGTTCCACGAGCAGTACTTC. It codes for CASSSGFHEQYF.

This clone was recorded many times. The chain combines TRBV5-1 with TRBJ1-6; no clear D. CDR1 and CDR2 from the germline V gene are SGHRS and YFSETQ. The CDR3 is 14 amino acids. V lost 5 bases and J 10 bases, leaving 16 bases between the germline ends. The CDR3 bases are TGCGCCAGCAGGGCGGGCAGTCTTTCCTCACCCCTCCACTTT. Its translation: CASRAGSLSSPLHF.

V and J are TRBV29-1 and TRBJ2-6; D gene unclear. Germline values: CDR1 SQVTM, CDR2 ANQGSEA. The CDR3 is 15 amino acids. Trimming removed 1 base from V and 2 bases from J, with 9 bases in between. The CDR3 DNA reads TGCAGCGTTGAAGTATCGGGTGCTGGGGCCAACGTCCTGACTTTC. Translated: CSVEVSGAGANVLTF. Based on the CDR3 plus reference TRBV29-1 and TRBJ2-6, the full variable domain is SAVISQKPSRDICQRGTSLTIQCQVDSQVTMMFWYRQQPGQSLTLIATANQGSEATYESGFVIDKFPISRPNLTFSTLTVSNMSPEDSSIYLCSVEVSGAGANVLTFGAGSRLTVL.

This clone was recorded a few times. The gene calls are TRBV5-4 and TRBJ2-3, with TRBD2 as a possible D gene (6 bases). From germline, CDR1 is SGHNT and CDR2 YYREEE (reference sequence). Trimming left V 2 bases short and J 6 bases short, with 10 bases between. The CDR3 has 13 residues. Here the CDR3 DNA reads TGTGCCAGCAGCTTTGGACGGGAGGATACGCAGTATTTT. This gives the protein CASSFGREDTQYF.

This chain connects TRBV27 to TRBJ1-5, with D possibly matching TRBD1 (5 bases). Germline CDR1 MNHEY, CDR2 SMNVEV (reference sequence). The ends were cut back, 5 bases at V and 0 bases at J, with 11 bases in the middle. There are 15 residues in the CDR3. CDR3 DNA sequence: TGTGCCAGCAGTGGGGGGATAGATAGCAATCAGCCCCAGCATTTT. Its translation: CASSGGIDSNQPQHF.